This TCR beta chain was captured in a study of control samples from healthy donors and cancer patients. The CDR3 has 13 amino acids. V trimming: 6 bases; J trimming: 9 bases; junction bases outside the gene matches: 10. TCRdb keeps only in-frame clones here, not all; method: immunoSEQ multiplex PCR. The sample has roughly 370,000 clones, over 75% seen once. Sequenced material: PBMCs. The clonotype was recovered from a middle-aged man with head and neck cancer. The chain uses TRBV12-3 or TRBV12-4 and TRBJ1-1; 7 nucleotides match TRBD1. In nucleotides, the CDR3 is TGTGCCAGCAGACCCTCAGACAGGGCTCAAGCTTTCTTT. It codes for CASRPSDRAQAFF.